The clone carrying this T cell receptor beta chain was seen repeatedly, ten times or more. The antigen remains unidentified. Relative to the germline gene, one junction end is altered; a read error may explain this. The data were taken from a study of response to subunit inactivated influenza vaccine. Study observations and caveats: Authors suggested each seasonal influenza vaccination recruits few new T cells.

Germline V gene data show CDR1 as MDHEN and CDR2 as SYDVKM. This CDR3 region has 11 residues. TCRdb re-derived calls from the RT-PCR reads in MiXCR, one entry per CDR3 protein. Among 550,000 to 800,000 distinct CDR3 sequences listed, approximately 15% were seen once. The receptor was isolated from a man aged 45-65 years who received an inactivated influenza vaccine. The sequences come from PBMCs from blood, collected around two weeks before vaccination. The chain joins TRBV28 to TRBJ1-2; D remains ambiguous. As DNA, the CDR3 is TGTGCCAGCGGTTTTTTTTATGGCTACACCTTC. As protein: CASGFFYGYTF.